The 9 T cell receptor beta chains presented below share a single source sample, sequenced in a study of molecular identifiers for immune sequencing clone quantification. TCRdb redid the calling of the PCR reads with MiXCR, one entry per CDR3 protein. Seen here are about 630,000 distinct CDR3 sequences, less than 30% observed once, and the top ten hold 0.7% to 0.95%. The specimen was naive CD8+ T cells from blood, with Jurkat cell RNA spiked in. Noted subset: FACS-sorted CD8+CD4-CCR7+CD45RA+ naive T cells. The origin of the receptors is a human donor in good health. Some libraries in this study had Jurkat cell RNA spiked in.

This clonotype was observed a few times. V and J are TRBV13 and TRBJ2-1; the match to TRBD2 covers 13 bases. From germline, CDR1 is PRHDT and CDR2 FYEKMQ (reference sequence). This CDR3 region has 17 residues. J was trimmed by 2 bases and V by 4 bases; bases with no gene match: 5. The CDR3 protein is CASSSGLAGVAYNEQFF. The CDR3 DNA is TGTGCCAGCAGCTCAGGACTAGCGGGAGTTGCCTACAATGAGCAGTTCTTC.

The chain has TRBV27 and TRBJ2-5, with 11 bases that match TRBD2. V dropped 8 bases and J dropped 1; count of bases not matched to a gene: 18. The CDR3 runs to 19 residues. Germline values: CDR1 MNHEY, CDR2 SMNVEV (reference sequence). The CDR3 sequence is CASRNSIDGTSGFQETQYF. CDR3 nucleotide sequence: TGTGCCAGCCGAAACTCTATTGACGGGACTAGCGGATTCCAAGAGACCCAGTACTTC.

This clonotype has only a few counts. The rearrangement joins TRBV12-3 or TRBV12-4 to TRBJ1-6, with D unclear. V lost 6 bases and J 7 bases, leaving 10 bases between the germline ends. This CDR3 comprises 13 residues. The CDR3 DNA sequence: TGTGCCAGCAGCCAGTGGTTGAATTCACCCCTCCACTTT. It encodes CASSQWLNSPLHF.

V and J are TRBV24-1 and TRBJ2-1, with 12 nucleotides matching TRBD2. Trimming cost V 6 bases and J 0 bases; bases outside gene matches: 8. CDR1 KGHDR and CDR2 SFDVKD come from the germline V gene. The CDR3 sequence is 18 residues long. For the CDR3, the DNA is TGTGCCACCAGTCCGGGGACTAGCGGGCTGAGCTCCTACAATGAGCAGTTCTTC. Protein: CATSPGTSGLSSYNEQFF.

There are a few counts of this clonotype. This chain links TRBV27 with TRBJ1-2; possibly TRBD1 for D (6 bases). V lost 8 bases to trimming and J lost 5 bases, with 12 bases between them. The CDR3 covers 12 residues. Germline CDR1 reads MNHEY; CDR2 reads SMNVEV (reference sequence). The CDR3 DNA sequence: TGTGCCAGCTCCGGGGGGGCGTATGGCTACACCTTC. It codes for CASSGGAYGYTF.

CDR3 DNA sequence: TGTGCCAGCACAACTCTAGCGGGGGAGGGTACGCAGTATTTT. This encodes CASTTLAGEGTQYF. The V call is TRBV9, the J call TRBJ2-3, with 10 bases identical to TRBD2. This CDR3 is 14 amino acids long. Per the germline V gene, CDR1 is SGDLS and CDR2 is YYNGEE. After removal of 6 bases from V and 8 bases from J, the junction contained 9 bases not matched to a gene.

This clonotype showed up many times. The V and J genes are TRBV7-9 and TRBJ2-6; 7 bases map to TRBD1. In germline, CDR1 is SEHNR, CDR2 FQNEAQ (reference sequence). V lost 6 bases, J lost 0 bases, and 8 bases stayed unmatched. This CDR3 comprises 17 residues. CDR3 DNA sequence: TGTGCCAGCAGATGGGACAGCCAGAGCTCTGGGGCCAACGTCCTGACTTTC. This gives the protein CASRWDSQSSGANVLTF.

A few counts support this clonotype. The chain has TRBV6-5 and TRBJ1-2; unclear D gene. Trimming removed 10 bases at V and 1 base at J, with 13 bases between. Per the germline V gene, CDR1 is MNHEY and CDR2 is SVGAGI. This CDR3 is built from 13 residues. The CDR3: CATRTGINYGYTF. The CDR3 DNA sequence: TGTGCCACCCGGACCGGTATTAACTATGGCTACACCTTC.

This clonotype was recorded a few times. This may be a read error: a much more frequent sequence differs by one nucleotide. This sequence joins TRBV29-1 and TRBJ1-1; D gene uncertain. This CDR3 region has 13 residues. The germline V gene encodes CDR1 SQVTM and CDR2 ANQGSEA. The CDR3: CSVKDQVATEAFF. Here the CDR3 DNA reads TGCAGCGTTAAAGACCAGGTCGCCACTGAAGCTTTCTTT.